Below, one TCR beta chain is given with its context. This CDR3 is built from 16 residues. The V and J ends lost 6 bases and 4 bases, in that order; junction bases with no gene match: 13. Germline lookup yields CDR1 SGHRS and CDR2 YFSETQ. This sample is part of a study of blood T cell repertoires in COVID-19. Data came from immunoSEQ multiplex PCR; TCRdb stores just in-frame clones and leaves some out. The sample lists about 360,000 clones, approximately 86% occurring once. The rearrangement links TRBV5-1 to TRBJ2-7; 10 bases match TRBD1. The source of this sequence is a woman aged 55-69 years with COVID-19, enrolled during active disease. The sample consisted of peripheral blood. CDR3 nucleotides: TGCGCCAGCACCTCGCTGCCGGGACAGGGGACGTACGAGCAGTACTTC. Its protein product is CASTSLPGQGTYEQYF.